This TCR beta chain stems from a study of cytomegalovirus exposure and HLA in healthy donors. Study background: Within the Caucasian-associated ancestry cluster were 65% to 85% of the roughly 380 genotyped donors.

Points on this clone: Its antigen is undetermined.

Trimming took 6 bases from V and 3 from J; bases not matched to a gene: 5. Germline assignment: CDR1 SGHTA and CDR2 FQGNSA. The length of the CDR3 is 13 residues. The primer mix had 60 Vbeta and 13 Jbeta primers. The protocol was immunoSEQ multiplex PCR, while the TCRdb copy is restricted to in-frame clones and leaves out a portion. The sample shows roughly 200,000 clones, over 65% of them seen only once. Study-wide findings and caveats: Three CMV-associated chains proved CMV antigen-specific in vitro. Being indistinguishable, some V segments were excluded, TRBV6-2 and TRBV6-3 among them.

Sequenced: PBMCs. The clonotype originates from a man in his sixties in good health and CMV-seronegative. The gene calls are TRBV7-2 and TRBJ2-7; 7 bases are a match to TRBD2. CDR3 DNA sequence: TGTGCCAGCAGACAGACTAGCCACTACGAGCAGTACTTC. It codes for CASRQTSHYEQYF.